What follows are 27 T cell receptor beta chains derived from one specimen sequenced in a study of CD8+CD57+ T cells in acquired aplastic anemia (dated by TCRdb to between 2017 and 2018). For sequencing, an Illumina HiSeq 2000 was employed. TCR beta VDJ combination and CDR3 sequence profiling used genomic DNA as the template. The public reads were quality trimmed at Q25 with fastp and then assembled into clones with MiXCR by TCRdb, keeping productive beta chains. For every CDR3 protein sequence, its rows merge into one entry that carries the most common genes and DNA. Present in this sample are hundreds of thousands of distinct CDR3 sequences, about two thirds of which were seen just once. The ten largest make up approximately 3.8% of the sample. Source material: sorted CD4+, CD8+, or CD8+CD57+ T cells (not recorded which) from PBMCs. Receptors originate from a human donor in good health, serving as a control.

The chain carries TRBV12-3 or TRBV12-4 and TRBJ2-4, with D unclear. V was trimmed by 3 bases and J by 0 bases, leaving 24 bases between them. The CDR3 totals 20 residues. This CDR3 is CASSLARQADPLLAKNIQYF. DNA for the CDR3: TGTGCCAGCAGTTTGGCTCGGCAGGCCGACCCGTTACTAGCCAAAAACATTCAGTACTTC.

This clonotype came up many times. CDR3 sequence (DNA): TGTGCCAGCAGCACCAGGGGTTTGTTTGACACTGAAGCTTTCTTT. Amino acids: CASSTRGLFDTEAFF. The chain has TRBV6-2 or TRBV6-3 and TRBJ1-1; possibly TRBD1 for D (6 bases). Germline V gene sequence: CDR1 MNHEY, CDR2 SVGEGT. Trimming took off 6 bases at V and 3 bases at J, with 17 bases between the two ends. The CDR3 has 15 amino acids.

The genes are TRBV7-3 and TRBJ2-7, with D maybe TRBD2 (5 bases). Trimming removed 6 bases at V and 3 bases at J, with 15 bases between. This CDR3 has 14 amino acids. Germline V lookup: CDR1 SGHTA, CDR2 FQGTGA. As DNA, the CDR3 is TGTGCCAGCAGTATCGCCGGGGTTCACTACGAGCAGTACTTC. Its protein product is CASSIAGVHYEQYF.

This clonotype was seen at least ten times. The chain carries TRBV4-2 and TRBJ1-2; 7 positions agree with TRBD1. From germline, CDR1 is LGHNA and CDR2 YNFKEQ. This CDR3 has 16 residues. V lost 0 bases and J lost 3; bases outside the gene matches: 7. CDR3 sequence (DNA): TGTGCCAGCAGCCAAGATCGCGCCAGGGGGGACTATGGCTACACCTTC. Protein product: CASSQDRARGDYGYTF.

This chain links TRBV20-1 with TRBJ1-1, with a possible D match to TRBD1 (6 bases). Germline loops: CDR1 DFQATT, CDR2 SNEGSKA (reference sequence). The ends were cut back, 1 base at V and 2 bases at J, with 11 bases in the middle. The CDR3 length is 14 residues. CDR3: CSARAPGANTEAFF. CDR3 bases: TGCAGTGCTAGAGCCCCGGGGGCCAACACTGAAGCTTTCTTT.

On this clonotype itself: Sequence at one end of the junction differs from germline and may be a read error. V usage is TRBV29-1 and J usage is TRBJ1-6; tentative D call: TRBD1 (5 bases). The V gene's germline CDR1 is SQVTM and CDR2 ANQGSEA. This CDR3 comprises 13 residues. This CDR3 is CSVEGGWNTEPLF. The CDR3 DNA is TGCAGCGTTGAAGGGGGCTGGAACACTGAACCCCTCTTT.

The chain carries TRBV20-1 and TRBJ1-6; no clear D. Germline V gives CDR1 DFQATT, CDR2 SNEGSKA (reference sequence). The CDR3 has 14 residues. With 3 bases removed from V and 10 bases from J, the gap between germline ends came to 16 bases. DNA of the CDR3: TGCAGTGCTAGCTCGGAGACCGACAACTCACCCCTCCACTTT. Translating it yields CSASSETDNSPLHF.

CDR3 in DNA: TGTGCCAGCAGCTTAGTGCTACAATACGAACATTACTTCTATTTT. This translates into CASSLVLQYEHYFYF. V and J are TRBV7-2 and TRBJ2-3; no firm D call. The germline V gene encodes CDR1 SGHTA and CDR2 FQGNSA. The germline V and J ends were trimmed by 1 base and 15 bases, with 23 bases remaining between them. The CDR3 spans 15 residues.

V is TRBV20-1 and J is TRBJ2-7; D gene ambiguous. The CDR3 has 14 amino acids. Trimming cost V 0 bases and J 0 bases, with 9 bases left between them. Germline CDR1 and CDR2: DFQATT and SNEGSKA (reference sequence). The CDR3 DNA reads as TGCAGTGCTAGAGATCGACGGAGCTCCTACGAGCAGTACTTC. Protein: CSARDRRSSYEQYF.

The CDR3 reads CASSLVQAAEYF. The CDR3 nucleotides are TGTGCCAGCAGCTTAGTCCAGGCGGCCGAGTACTTC. The rearrangement links TRBV7-2 to TRBJ2-5, with D unclear. The CDR3 extends over 12 amino acids. V was pared by 1 base and J by 12 bases, with 12 bases between. Germline lookup yields CDR1 SGHTA and CDR2 FQGNSA.

The chain combines TRBV5-1 with TRBJ2-3; possibly TRBD2 for D (5 bases). The ends were cut back, 4 bases at V and 2 bases at J, with 11 bases in the middle. CDR3 size: 14 residues. The V gene's germline CDR1 is SGHRS and CDR2 YFSETQ. This CDR3 is CASSRGRYTDTQYF. DNA for the CDR3: TGCGCCAGCAGCCGAGGGCGGTACACAGATACGCAGTATTTT.

For this clonotype: The CDR3 does not end in the conserved phenylalanine or tryptophan, so this is likely a read error. The rearrangement links TRBV29-1 to TRBJ1-5, with D unclear. V was pared by 5 bases and J by 2 bases, with 13 bases between. The CDR3 is 14 amino acids. The germline V gene has CDR1 SQVTM and CDR2 ANQGSEA. CDR3 protein: CSVIREGGNQPQHV. DNA for the CDR3: TGCAGCGTTATTCGGGAGGGAGGCAATCAGCCCCAGCATGTT.

In its sample, this clonotype was seen a few times. V and J are TRBV4-3 and TRBJ1-3; D perhaps matches TRBD1 (6 bases). This CDR3 region has 16 residues. In germline, CDR1 is LGHNA, CDR2 YSLEER. V lost 4 bases and J lost 3, with 16 bases in between. CDR3 coding DNA: TGCGCCAGCAGCCGATCTGGGGGGCTCAGTGGAAACACCATATATTTT. It specifies CASSRSGGLSGNTIYF.

This clonotype was counted many times. This chain connects TRBV20-1 to TRBJ2-5, with D hard to call. The germline CDR1 and CDR2 sequences are DFQATT and SNEGSKA (reference sequence). This CDR3 contains 12 residues. V lost 4 bases and J 2 bases, leaving 8 bases between the germline ends. CDR3 nucleotide sequence: TGCAGTGCTAAAGGGTTTCAAGAGACCCAGTACTTC. Amino acid sequence: CSAKGFQETQYF.

This clonotype came up once. The chain carries TRBV7-2 and TRBJ2-7; D tentatively fits TRBD1 or TRBD2 (6 bases each). Germline CDR1 and CDR2: SGHTA and FQGNSA. The CDR3 has 15 amino acids. V was cut by 5 bases and J by 13 bases, with 27 bases left in between. The CDR3 is CASSPRGGTGNTIYF. CDR3 DNA sequence: TGTGCCAGCAGCCCGCGAGGGGGGACTGGAAACACCATATACTTC.

This chain joins TRBV15 and TRBJ2-7; D gene uncertain. This CDR3 has 13 amino acids. Germline CDR1 reads LNHNV; CDR2 reads YYDKDF (reference sequence). Between the trimmed V and J ends, which lost 0 bases and 3 bases, there was a span of 6 bases. The CDR3 DNA follows: TGTGCCACCAGCAGAGATCTAGACTACGAGCAGTACTTC. Translating it yields CATSRDLDYEQYF.

This clonotype was recorded at least ten times. The chain employs TRBV6-5 and TRBJ2-1, with a possible D match to TRBD1 (5 bases). The V and J ends lost 6 bases and 6 bases respectively, with 9 bases between them. The CDR3 is 12 amino acids. CDR1 MNHEY and CDR2 SVGAGI come from the germline V gene. The CDR3 nucleotides read TGTGCCAGCAGCTTTGACAGCAATGAGCAGTTCTTC. Translation: CASSFDSNEQFF.

In regard to this clonotype: A read error may be the cause here, since a much bigger clone is one base away. The final CDR3 position lacks the conserved phenylalanine or tryptophan, pointing to a likely read error. The chain uses TRBV7-9 and TRBJ2-7; 7 positions agree with TRBD1. Germline trimming cut 5 bases from V and 2 bases from J; bases unmatched to any gene: 9. The CDR3 totals 15 residues. The germline V gene has CDR1 SEHNR and CDR2 FQNEAQ (reference sequence). CDR3 bases: TGTGCCAGCAGCCCTCTACCGGGACAGACCTACGAGCAGTACTCC. This encodes CASSPLPGQTYEQYS.

The rearrangement links TRBV7-9 to TRBJ2-7; 7 positions match TRBD1. This CDR3 has 15 amino acids. V gave up 9 bases and J gave up 13 bases; unmatched junction bases: 24. The germline V gene has CDR1 SEHNR and CDR2 FQNEAQ (reference sequence). Written as DNA, the CDR3 is TGTGCCAGTAGTACAGGGGCATTGGAAACTCCCCTCCACTACTTC. Translating gives CASSTGALETPLHYF.

Details on this clonotype: An end of the junction differs from the germline gene, which may be a read error. The rearrangement links TRBV7-2 to TRBJ1-4; weak D call: TRBD1 (5 bases). Germline V CDR1 and CDR2: SGHTA, FQGNSA. This CDR3 region has 14 residues. The CDR3: CASSLVRGAAFFGF. The CDR3 bases are TGTGCCAGCAGCTTAGTGAGGGGCGCCGCATTCTTTGGATTT. Combining the CDR3 with reference TRBV7-2 and TRBJ1-4 gives the whole variable domain GAGVSQSPSNKVTEKGKDVELRCDPISGHTALYWYRQSLGQGLEFLIYFQGNSAPDKSGLPSDRFSAERTGGSVSTLTIQRTQQEDSAVYLCASSLVRGAAFFGFGSGTQLSVL.

This clonotype has only one observation. The DNA is left out, because the CDR3 cannot be placed on it with certainty; the CDR3 is given as TCRdb lists it. J is TRBJ1-2 and V is TRBV20-1. Germline V gene lookup returns CDR1 DFQATT and CDR2 SNEGSKA (reference sequence). The CDR3 has 12 residues if both end residues are counted. This CDR3 is CSVMATPSVHTF.

V is TRBV7-2 and J is TRBJ2-3; D is perhaps TRBD2 (6 bases). V dropped 5 bases and J dropped 8 bases, with 14 bases sitting between them. The CDR3 has 13 amino acids. Germline V gene data show CDR1 as SGHTA and CDR2 as FQGNSA. CDR3 DNA sequence: TGTGCCAGCAGCCTCCCCGGGCGGGGTACGCAGTATTTT. As protein: CASSLPGRGTQYF.

Worth noting for this clonotype: The junction departs from the called germline gene at one end, perhaps through a read error. CDR3 in amino acids: CASSTRPLGSPPQF. The CDR3 DNA reads TGTGCCAGTAGTACAAGACCATTAGGCTCACCCCCCCAGTTT. The V call is TRBV19, the J call TRBJ1-6; D call uncertain. The CDR3 totals 14 residues. Germline CDR1 LNHDA, CDR2 SQIVND (reference sequence).

V and J are TRBV20-1 and TRBJ1-1; D unresolved. The CDR3 has 11 residues. Trimming took off 0 bases at V and 5 bases at J, with 4 bases between the two ends. Germline values: CDR1 DFQATT, CDR2 SNEGSKA (reference sequence). For the CDR3, the DNA is TGCAGTGCTAGAGACATGACTGAAGCTTTCTTT. Its translation is CSARDMTEAFF.

About this clonotype itself: The conserved phenylalanine or tryptophan is not found at the CDR3 terminus, so this likely reflects a read error. It is unclear where the CDR3 begins or ends on the DNA, so no DNA is shown, and the CDR3 is as TCRdb lists it. The chain is built from TRBV7-3 and TRBJ2-3. The CDR3 totals 12 residues, both ends included. Germline V gene lookup returns CDR1 SGHTA and CDR2 FQGTGA. This CDR3 is CASTLESDTKYV.

The table lists this clonotype with a count of one. V gene TRBV2 combines with J gene TRBJ2-1; D may be TRBD2 (6 bases). This CDR3 is 15 amino acids long. The germline V gene has CDR1 SNHLY and CDR2 FYNNEI. The V end was cut by 0 bases, the J end by 9 bases, with 15 bases between. Written as DNA, the CDR3 is TGTGCCAGCAGTGAAGCGCGGTCGCAGGGAGGTGAGCAGTTCTTC. Its translation is CASSEARSQGGEQFF.

Turning to this clonotype: A read error is likely, as this CDR3 ends without the conserved phenylalanine or tryptophan. The limits of the CDR3 on the DNA are not certain, so only TCRdb's listed CDR3 is given. This rearrangement joins TRBV10-1 to TRBJ1-1; TRBD1 reflects the table's D call only, with no check against the DNA. The CDR3 is 13 amino acids long, termini counted. Germline CDR1 reads WNHNN; CDR2 reads SYGVQD (reference sequence). The CDR3 sequence: CASSDLGMGPALV.